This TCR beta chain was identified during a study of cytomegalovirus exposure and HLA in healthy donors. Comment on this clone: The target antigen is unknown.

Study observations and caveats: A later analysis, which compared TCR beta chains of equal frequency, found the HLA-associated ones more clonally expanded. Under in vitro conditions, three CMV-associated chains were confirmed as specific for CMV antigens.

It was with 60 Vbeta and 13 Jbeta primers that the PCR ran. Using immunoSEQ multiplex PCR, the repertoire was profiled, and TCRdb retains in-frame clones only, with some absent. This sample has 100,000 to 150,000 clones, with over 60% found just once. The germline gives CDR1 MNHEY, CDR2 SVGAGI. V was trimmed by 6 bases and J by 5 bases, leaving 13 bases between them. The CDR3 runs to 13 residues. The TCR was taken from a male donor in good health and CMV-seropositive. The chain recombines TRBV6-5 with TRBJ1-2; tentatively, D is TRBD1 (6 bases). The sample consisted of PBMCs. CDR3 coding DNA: TGTGCCAGCAGAGGCGAGCAGGGGTATGGCTACACCTTC. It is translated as CASRGEQGYGYTF.